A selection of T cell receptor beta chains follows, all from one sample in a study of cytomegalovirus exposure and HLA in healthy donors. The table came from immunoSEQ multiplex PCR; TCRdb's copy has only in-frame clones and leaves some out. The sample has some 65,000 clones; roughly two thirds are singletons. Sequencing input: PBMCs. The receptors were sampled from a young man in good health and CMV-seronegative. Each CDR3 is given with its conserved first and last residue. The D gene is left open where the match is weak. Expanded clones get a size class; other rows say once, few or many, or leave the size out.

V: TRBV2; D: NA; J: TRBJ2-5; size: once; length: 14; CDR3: CASRASGSQETQYF; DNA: TGTGCCAGCCGGGCCTCAGGGTCCCAAGAGACCCAGTACTTC
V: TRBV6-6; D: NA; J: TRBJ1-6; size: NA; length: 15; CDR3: CASRGGGRAQSPLHF; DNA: TGTGCCAGCCGTGGGGGGGGGCGGGCTCAATCACCCCTCCACTTT
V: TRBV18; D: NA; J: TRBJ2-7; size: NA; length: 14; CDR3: CASSIATGSGEQYF; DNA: TGTGCCAGCTCAATAGCCACAGGGTCGGGAGAGCAGTACTTC
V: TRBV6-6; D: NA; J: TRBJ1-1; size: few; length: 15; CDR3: CASSPGHNMNTEAFF; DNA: TGTGCCAGCAGTCCGGGACACAACATGAACACTGAAGCTTTCTTT
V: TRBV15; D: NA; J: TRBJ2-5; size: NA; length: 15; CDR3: CATSRPGGARETQYF; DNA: TGTGCCACCAGCAGACCTGGCGGGGCCAGAGAGACCCAGTACTTC
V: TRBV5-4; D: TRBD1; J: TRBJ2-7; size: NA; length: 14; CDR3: CASSLDRGTYEQYF; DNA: TGTGCCAGCAGCTTGGACAGGGGAACCTACGAGCAGTACTTC
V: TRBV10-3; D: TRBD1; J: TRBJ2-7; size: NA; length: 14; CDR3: CAISESGTGVVQYF; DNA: TGTGCCATCAGTGAGTCTGGGACAGGAGTTGTGCAGTACTTC
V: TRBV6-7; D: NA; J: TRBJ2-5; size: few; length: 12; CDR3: CASTRGIETQYF; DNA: TGTGCCAGCACTCGCGGGATAGAGACCCAGTACTTC
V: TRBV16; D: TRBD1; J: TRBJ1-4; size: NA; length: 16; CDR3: CASSRTGTGRGEKLFF; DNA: TGTGCCAGCAGCCGTACCGGGACAGGGCGAGGTGAAAAACTGTTTTTT
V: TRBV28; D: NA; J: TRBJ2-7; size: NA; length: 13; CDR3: CASSLSGAGEQYF; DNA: TGTGCCAGCAGTTTATCAGGGGCTGGCGAGCAGTACTTC
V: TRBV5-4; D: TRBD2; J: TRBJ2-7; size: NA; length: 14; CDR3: CASGTSGGAYEQYF; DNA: TGTGCCAGTGGGACTAGCGGTGGAGCCTACGAGCAGTACTTC
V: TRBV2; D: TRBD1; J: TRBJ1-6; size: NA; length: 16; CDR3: CASSDVGGQYNSPLHF; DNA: TGTGCCAGCAGTGACGTTGGGGGACAGTATAATTCACCCCTCCACTTT
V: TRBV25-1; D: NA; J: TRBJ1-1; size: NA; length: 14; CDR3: CASTSGQMNTEAFF; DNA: TGTGCCAGCACCTCGGGACAAATGAACACTGAAGCTTTCTTT
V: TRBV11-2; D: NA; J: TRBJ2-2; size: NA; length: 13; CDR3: CASSLQDNGELFF; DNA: TGTGCCAGCAGCCTACAGGATAACGGGGAGCTGTTTTTT
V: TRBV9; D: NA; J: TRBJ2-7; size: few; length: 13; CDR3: CASSEEGGYEQYF; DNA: TGTGCCAGCAGCGAGGAAGGCGGATACGAGCAGTACTTC
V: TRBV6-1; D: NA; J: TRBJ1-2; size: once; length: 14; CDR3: CASTPGHGNYGYTF; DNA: TGTGCCAGCACCCCGGGACACGGAAACTATGGCTACACCTTC
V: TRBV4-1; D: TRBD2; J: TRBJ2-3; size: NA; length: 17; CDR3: CASSQEKTSGGADTQYF; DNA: TGCGCCAGCAGCCAAGAAAAGACTAGCGGGGGTGCAGATACGCAGTATTTT
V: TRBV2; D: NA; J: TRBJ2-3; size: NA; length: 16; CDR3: CASTLQGIYGTDTQYF; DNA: TGTGCCAGCACCCTGCAGGGGATTTATGGGACAGATACGCAGTATTTT
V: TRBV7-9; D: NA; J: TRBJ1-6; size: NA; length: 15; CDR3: CASSPLGGISSPLHF; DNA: TGTGCCAGCAGCCCCCTGGGGGGAATTAGTTCACCCCTCCACTTT
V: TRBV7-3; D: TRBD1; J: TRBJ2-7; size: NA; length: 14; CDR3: CASSLGQAQHEQYF; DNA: TGTGCCAGCAGCTTAGGACAGGCCCAGCACGAGCAGTACTTC
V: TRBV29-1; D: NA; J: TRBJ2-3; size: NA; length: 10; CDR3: CSGRTDTQYF; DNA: TGCAGCGGGCGCACAGATACGCAGTATTTT
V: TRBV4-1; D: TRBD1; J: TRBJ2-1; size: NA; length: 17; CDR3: CASSQGFTGGRYNEQFF; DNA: TGCGCCAGCAGCCAAGGATTTACAGGGGGCCGCTACAATGAGCAGTTCTTC
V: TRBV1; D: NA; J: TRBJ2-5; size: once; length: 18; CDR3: CTSSQDRTSGGAGETQYF; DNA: TGCACCAGCAGCCAAGATCGGACTAGCGGGGGGGCTGGAGAGACCCAGTACTTC
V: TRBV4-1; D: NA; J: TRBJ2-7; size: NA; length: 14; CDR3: CASRAVQGQGEQYF; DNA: TGCGCCAGCAGAGCAGTTCAAGGTCAGGGAGAGCAGTACTTC
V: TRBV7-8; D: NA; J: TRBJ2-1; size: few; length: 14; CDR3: CASSPRGYHNEQFF; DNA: TGTGCCAGCAGCCCGAGAGGTTACCACAATGAGCAGTTCTTC
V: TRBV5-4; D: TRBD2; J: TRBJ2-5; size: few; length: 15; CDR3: CASSPSGTGGETQYF; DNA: TGTGCCAGCAGCCCCTCGGGTACCGGGGGGGAGACCCAGTACTTC
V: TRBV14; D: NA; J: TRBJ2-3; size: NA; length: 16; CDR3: CASSPFLTGGTDTQYF; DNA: TGTGCCAGCAGCCCTTTTCTGACAGGCGGCACAGATACGCAGTATTTT
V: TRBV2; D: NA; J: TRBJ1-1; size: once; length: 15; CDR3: CASSEYPEMNTEAFF; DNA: TGTGCCAGCAGTGAGTATCCGGAGATGAACACTGAAGCTTTCTTT
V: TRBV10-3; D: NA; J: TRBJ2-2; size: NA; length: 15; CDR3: CAISGRQENTGELFF; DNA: TGTGCCATCAGTGGACGACAGGAGAACACCGGGGAGCTGTTTTTT